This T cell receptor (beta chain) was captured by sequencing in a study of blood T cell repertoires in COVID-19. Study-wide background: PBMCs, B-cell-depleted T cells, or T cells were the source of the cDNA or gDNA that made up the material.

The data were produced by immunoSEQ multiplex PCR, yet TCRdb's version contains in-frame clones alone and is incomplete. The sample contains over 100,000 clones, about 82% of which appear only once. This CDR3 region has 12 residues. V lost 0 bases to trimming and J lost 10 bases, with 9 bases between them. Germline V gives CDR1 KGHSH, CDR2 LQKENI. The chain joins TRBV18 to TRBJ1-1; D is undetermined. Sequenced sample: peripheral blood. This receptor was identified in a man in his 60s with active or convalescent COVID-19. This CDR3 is CASSPPGGRAFF. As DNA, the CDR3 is TGTGCCAGCTCACCACCAGGAGGACGAGCTTTCTTT.